This entry features one T cell receptor (beta chain) sequence. Its target is not known. Germline CDR1 and CDR2: SQVTM and ANQGSEA. The CDR3 length is 14 residues. The V gene lost 3 bases and the J gene lost 3 bases, with 9 bases spanning the gap. The record originates from a study of T cell repertoires in cytomegalovirus infection. Regarding the study as a whole: The ex vivo response showed dominance by HLA-C-restricted CMV-specific TCR beta clonotypes.

Via MiXCR, TCRdb re-called the reads, giving one row per CDR3 protein. Of approximately 1,000,000 distinct CDR3 sequences listed, roughly 30% are singletons. The rearrangement links TRBV29-1 to TRBJ2-6; possibly TRBD1 for D (6 bases). The source of this sequence is a human donor in good health (CMV status not recorded). Some clones in this sample may be carry-over from other donors' samples. The sequenced sample was cultured CD8+ T cells from PBMCs, obtained from culture after CMV antigen stimulation. As DNA, the CDR3 is TGCAGCGTTGACAGGGGATTTGGGGCCAACGTCCTGACTTTC. It yields the protein CSVDRGFGANVLTF. The full variable domain, rest sourced from reference TRBV29-1 and TRBJ2-6, is SAVISQKPSRDICQRGTSLTIQCQVDSQVTMMFWYRQQPGQSLTLIATANQGSEATYESGFVIDKFPISRPNLTFSTLTVSNMSPEDSSIYLCSVDRGFGANVLTFGAGSRLTVL.